These T cell receptor beta chains were read from a single sample in a study of blood T cells in healthy people across ages. One entry per CDR3 protein results from TCRdb running MiXCR on the 5' RACE reads. The repertoire holds around 990,000 distinct CDR3 sequences, with approximately 25% as singletons. The sample also formed part of further work on T cells of mothers and their children.

The sequencing input was blood. Receptor source: a girl aged 2-10 years in good health. The CDR3 runs from the conserved cysteine through the conserved F or W. D genes are given only for firm matches. Part of the rows lack a size; the others show once, few, many or a class for expanded clones.

j_call d_call v_call clone_size cdr3_nt cdr3_aa
TRBJ1-6 . TRBV7-9 . TGTGCCAGCAGCTTCGGTACCGCGGCCCTCCACTTT CASSFGTAALHF
TRBJ1-2 . TRBV6-2/TRBV6-3 . TGTGCCAGCAGTTACTCGAAGACAGCCTATGGCTACACCTTC CASSYSKTAYGYTF
TRBJ1-5 . TRBV18 . TGTGCCAGCTCACCCATAGGGGGGCAGCCCCAGCATTTT CASSPIGGQPQHF
TRBJ2-2 TRBD2 TRBV7-2 . TGTGCCAGCAGCTTGAGCGGGGCAAGAGGGGAGCTGTTTTTT CASSLSGARGELFF
TRBJ2-5 TRBD2 TRBV7-9 few TGTGCCAGCAGCTTCCTAAGGCGGATAGCGGGGGGGAGTAAAGAGACCCAGTACTTC CASSFLRRIAGGSKETQYF
TRBJ2-1 TRBD2 TRBV10-3 . TGTGCCATCAGTGAGGCCGGGGGGAATGAGCAGTTCTTC CAISEAGGNEQFF
TRBJ2-5 . TRBV20-1 . TGCAGTGGACGCCAAGAGACCCAGTACTTC CSGRQETQYF
TRBJ2-3 . TRBV29-1 . TGCAGCGTCGGCATAACAGATACGCAGTATTTT CSVGITDTQYF
TRBJ2-3 . TRBV5-4 few TGTGCCAGCAGCTCCCAGGTGGATACGCAGTATTTT CASSSQVDTQYF
TRBJ1-4 . TRBV6-5 . TGTGCCAGCAGCGCCATTAAAGCGCCGGGGGAAAAACTGTTTTTT CASSAIKAPGEKLFF
TRBJ1-2 TRBD1 TRBV6-1 . TGTGCCAGCGCCAGGACAGGGGAACGGAACTATGGCTACACCTTC CASARTGERNYGYTF
TRBJ2-5 TRBD1 TRBV27 few TGTGCCAGCAGTACCGAACAGGGGATAGGAGAGACCCAGTACTTC CASSTEQGIGETQYF
TRBJ2-1 . TRBV24-1 few TGTGCCACCAGTGATTTGCCTGACAGGACTCCCTCCTACAATGAGCAGTTCTTC CATSDLPDRTPSYNEQFF
TRBJ2-5 . TRBV2 few TGTGCCAGCAGCAGAGACAGGGAGGGGACCCAGTACTTC CASSRDREGTQYF
TRBJ2-5 TRBD1 TRBV19 few TGTGCCAGTAGTATCCGGGACAGATACCAAGAGACCCAGTACTTC CASSIRDRYQETQYF
TRBJ1-4 TRBD1 TRBV2 . TGTGCCAGCAGTCTACAGGGGTTAACAACTAATGAAAAACTGTTTTTT CASSLQGLTTNEKLFF
TRBJ1-2 . TRBV5-1 few TGCGCCAGCAGCCCGGCCTTACAGGCAGCTAACTATGGCTACACCTTC CASSPALQAANYGYTF
TRBJ2-3 TRBD2 TRBV6-6 few TGTGCCTGCAGCCTTCGACTAGCGGGAGGGCTGGAAGATACGCAGTATTTT CACSLRLAGGLEDTQYF
TRBJ2-2 . TRBV2 few TGTGCCAGCAGCGATGACAATTACAAGAACACCGGGGAGCTGTTTTTT CASSDDNYKNTGELFF
TRBJ2-7 . TRBV5-1 few TGCGCCGGCAGCTTGCAGGGCTGGGGTAACGAGCAGTACTTC CAGSLQGWGNEQYF
TRBJ2-1 TRBD2 TRBV4-1 few TGCGCCAGCAGCCAAGATCCCAGGACTAGCGGGTACAACAATGAGCAGTTCTTC CASSQDPRTSGYNNEQFF
TRBJ2-3 . TRBV4-2 . TGTGCCAGCAGCCAAGAGGGGTTGCCTCAGAGGGATACGCAGTATTTT CASSQEGLPQRDTQYF
TRBJ2-1 . TRBV9 . TGTGCCAGCAGCGACCGAAGATCTGGGGGGAACGAGTTTTACAATGAGCAGTTCTTC CASSDRRSGGNEFYNEQFF
TRBJ2-1 . TRBV28 . TGTGCCAGCACCCTTGGAGGGGGGACAGCATACAATGAGCAGTTCTTC CASTLGGGTAYNEQFF
TRBJ1-2 . TRBV5-1 few TGCGCCAGCAGCCTACAGACAGTTCAGTATGGCTACACCTTC CASSLQTVQYGYTF
TRBJ2-1 . TRBV20-1 . TGCAGTGCTAGCGGGAGTTATGGCAATGAGCAGTTCTTC CSASGSYGNEQFF
TRBJ2-1 TRBD2 TRBV6-5 few TGTGCCAGCAGTTACTTACCGCGGGAGGGTAGTGAGCAGTTCTTC CASSYLPREGSEQFF
TRBJ1-4 . TRBV9 few TGTGCCAGCAGCCTGGGTGACGGAGAAAAACTGTTTTTT CASSLGDGEKLFF
TRBJ1-2 . TRBV7-2 few TGTGCCAGCAGCTTAAGTTTCGGGGGCTACACCTTC CASSLSFGGYTF
TRBJ2-1 . TRBV4-3 . TGCGCCAGCAGACAAGCTTACACCGGGGATGAGCAGTTCTTC CASRQAYTGDEQFF
TRBJ2-4 . TRBV6-2/TRBV6-3 few TGTGCCAGCAGGCTAGCGTTAGCCAAAAACATTCAGTACTTC CASRLALAKNIQYF
TRBJ2-1 TRBD1 TRBV12-3/TRBV12-4 . TGTGCCAGCAGTTCTGAGAACCGGGACAGGGGCTATGAGCAGTTCTTC CASSSENRDRGYEQFF
TRBJ2-4 . TRBV28 . TGTGCCAGCACCCCGAACGGGTTAGCCAAAAACATTCAGTACTTC CASTPNGLAKNIQYF
TRBJ2-3 TRBD2 TRBV20-1 . TGCAGTGCTCCCCCTAGCGGGAGTACAGATACGCAGTATTTT CSAPPSGSTDTQYF
TRBJ2-3 . TRBV7-2 . TGTGCCAGCAGCTTTACGGCAGCGTCCACAGATACGAAGTATTTT CASSFTAASTDTKYF
TRBJ2-1 . TRBV7-9 . TGTGCCAGCAGCCCTCCTGCGGGCACCAATGAGCAGTTCTTC CASSPPAGTNEQFF
TRBJ1-2 . TRBV7-2 few TGTGCCAGCAGCCCTCACCAGGGGTCGCATTTATATGGCTACACCTTC CASSPHQGSHLYGYTF
TRBJ2-7 TRBD2 TRBV20-1 . TGCAGTGCTAGCTCTCTGCGGGAGGGTCCCTACGAGCAGTACTTC CSASSLREGPYEQYF
TRBJ2-5 . TRBV19 . TGTGCCAGTAGTATTATGGCAGCTCAGGAGACCCAGTACTTC CASSIMAAQETQYF
TRBJ2-1 . TRBV4-3 . TGCGCCAGCAGCCAAGATGTGGACTACAATGAGCAGTTCTTC CASSQDVDYNEQFF
TRBJ1-1 . TRBV29-1 . TGCAGCGTTGATCCTAGGGGGACGAATTATGAAGCTTTCTTT CSVDPRGTNYEAFF
TRBJ2-7 TRBD2 TRBV7-2 . TGTGCCAGCAGCTTATCCGGGGGGGGGAGGAACGAGCAGTACTTC CASSLSGGGRNEQYF
TRBJ2-1 TRBD2 TRBV7-9 few TGTGCCAGCAGCTTCAGGTCTAGCGGGAGGGAGAATGAGCAGTTCTTC CASSFRSSGRENEQFF
TRBJ2-6 . TRBV4-2 few TGTGCCAGCAGCCAAGACTCCTCCGGCACTGGGGCCAACGTCCTGACTTTC CASSQDSSGTGANVLTF
TRBJ1-4 . TRBV24-1 few TGTGCCACCAGTGATGGGCCAACTAATGAAAAACTGTTTTTT CATSDGPTNEKLFF
TRBJ2-2 . TRBV12-3/TRBV12-4 few TGTGCCAGCACTATAACTGGGATCGGGGAGCTGTTTTTT CASTITGIGELFF
TRBJ2-7 . TRBV6-6 few TGTGCCAGCAGCTACCAATTCTACGAGCAGTACTTC CASSYQFYEQYF
TRBJ2-7 TRBD1 TRBV4-3 few TGCGCCAGCAGCCAGGGACAGGGGAGATACGGGCAGTACTTC CASSQGQGRYGQYF
TRBJ2-5 . TRBV19 . TGTGCCAGTAGGGGGGAGTCTCAAGAGACCCAGTACTTC CASRGESQETQYF
TRBJ1-2 . TRBV5-1 . TGCGCCAGCAGGTCCGGGACTAACGGCTATGGCTACACCTTC CASRSGTNGYGYTF
TRBJ2-7 TRBD1 TRBV29-1 once TGCAGCGCCACGGACAGGGGGTTGGAGCAGTACTTC CSATDRGLEQYF
TRBJ1-1 . TRBV3-1 . TGTGCCAGCAGCCCCCCCAAAGTGGAAGCGGCGACTGAAGCTTTCTTT CASSPPKVEAATEAFF
TRBJ1-1 . TRBV13 . TGTGCCAGCAGCAGGGGAGGGCCAAACACTGAAGCTTTCTTT CASSRGGPNTEAFF
TRBJ2-7 . TRBV20-1 . TGCGCCGCGATTCAACCACTAACCAGTTACGAGCAGTACTTC CAAIQPLTSYEQYF
TRBJ2-1 TRBD2 TRBV7-9 few TGTGCCAGCAGTCACCCCGGGACTATAGCCTACAATGAGCAGTTCTTC CASSHPGTIAYNEQFF